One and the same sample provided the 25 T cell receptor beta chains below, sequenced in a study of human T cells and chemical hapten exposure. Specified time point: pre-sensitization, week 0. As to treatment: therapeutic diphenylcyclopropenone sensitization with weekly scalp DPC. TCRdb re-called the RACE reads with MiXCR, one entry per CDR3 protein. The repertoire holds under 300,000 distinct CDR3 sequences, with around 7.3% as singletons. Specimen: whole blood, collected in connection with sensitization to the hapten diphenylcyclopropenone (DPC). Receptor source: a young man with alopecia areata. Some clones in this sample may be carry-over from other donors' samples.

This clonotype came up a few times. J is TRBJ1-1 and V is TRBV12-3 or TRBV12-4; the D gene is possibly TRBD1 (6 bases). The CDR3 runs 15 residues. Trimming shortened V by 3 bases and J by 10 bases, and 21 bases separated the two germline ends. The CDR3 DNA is TGTGCCAGCAGTTTCGAGGGCTGGACGAAGGGGGGAGCTTTCTTT. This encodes CASSFEGWTKGGAFF.

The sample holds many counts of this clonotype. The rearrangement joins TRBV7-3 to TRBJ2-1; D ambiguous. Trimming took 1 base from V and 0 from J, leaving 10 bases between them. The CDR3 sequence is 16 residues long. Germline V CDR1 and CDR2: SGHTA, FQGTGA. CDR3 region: CASSLNRPISYNEQFF. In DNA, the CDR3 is TGTGCCAGCAGCTTAAATCGCCCTATCTCCTACAATGAGCAGTTCTTC. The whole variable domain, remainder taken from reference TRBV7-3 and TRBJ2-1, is GAGVSQTPSNKVTEKGKYVELRCDPISGHTALYWYRQSLGQGPEFLIYFQGTGAADDSGLPNDRFFAVRPEGSVSTLKIQRTERGDSAVYLCASSLNRPISYNEQFFGPGTRLTVL.

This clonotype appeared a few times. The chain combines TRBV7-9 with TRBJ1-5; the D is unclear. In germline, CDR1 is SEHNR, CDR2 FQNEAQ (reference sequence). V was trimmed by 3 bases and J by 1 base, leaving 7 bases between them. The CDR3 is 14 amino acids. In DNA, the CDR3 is TGTGCCAGCAGCTTCAGTGAGAGCAATCAGCCCCAGCATTTT. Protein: CASSFSESNQPQHF.

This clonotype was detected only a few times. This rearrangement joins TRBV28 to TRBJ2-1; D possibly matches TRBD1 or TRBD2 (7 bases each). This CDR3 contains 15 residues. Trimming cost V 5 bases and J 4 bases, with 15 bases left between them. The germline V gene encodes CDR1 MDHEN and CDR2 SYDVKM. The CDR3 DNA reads TGTGCCAGCAGTCGACAGGGAGGGACTTACAATGAGCAGTTCTTC. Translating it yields CASSRQGGTYNEQFF.

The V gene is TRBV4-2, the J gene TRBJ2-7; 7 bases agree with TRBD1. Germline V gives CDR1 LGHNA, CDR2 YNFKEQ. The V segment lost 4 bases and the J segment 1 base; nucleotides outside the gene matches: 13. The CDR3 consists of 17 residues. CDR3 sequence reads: CASSLPGTDYLSYEQYF. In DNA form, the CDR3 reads TGTGCCAGCAGCCTTCCCGGGACAGACTATTTATCCTACGAGCAGTACTTC.

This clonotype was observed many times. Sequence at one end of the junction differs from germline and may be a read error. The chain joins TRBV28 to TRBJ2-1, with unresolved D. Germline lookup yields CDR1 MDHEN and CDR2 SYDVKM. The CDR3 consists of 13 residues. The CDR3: CASHPELLNGQFF. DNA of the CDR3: TGTGCCAGCCACCCCGAATTGCTTAATGGGCAGTTCTTC.

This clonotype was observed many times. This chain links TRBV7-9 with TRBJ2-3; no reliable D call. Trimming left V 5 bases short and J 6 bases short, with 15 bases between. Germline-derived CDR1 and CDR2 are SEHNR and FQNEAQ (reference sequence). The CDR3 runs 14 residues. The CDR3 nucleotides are TGTGCCAGCAGCCCCCCGGACGAGAGGGATACGCAGTATTTT. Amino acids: CASSPPDERDTQYF.

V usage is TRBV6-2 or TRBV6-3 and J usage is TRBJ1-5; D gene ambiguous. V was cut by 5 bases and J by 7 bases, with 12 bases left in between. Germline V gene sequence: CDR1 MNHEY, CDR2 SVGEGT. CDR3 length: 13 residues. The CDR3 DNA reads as TGTGCCAGCAGTCCTAGGACGGTACAGCCCCAGCATTTT. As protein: CASSPRTVQPQHF.

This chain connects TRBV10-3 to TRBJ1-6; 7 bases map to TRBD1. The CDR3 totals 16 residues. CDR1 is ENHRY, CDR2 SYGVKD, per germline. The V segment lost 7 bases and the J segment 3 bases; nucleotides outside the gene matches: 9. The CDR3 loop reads CAITGTALGYNSPLHF. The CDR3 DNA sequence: TGTGCCATCACCGGGACAGCTCTGGGCTATAATTCACCCCTCCACTTT.

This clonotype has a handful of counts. The CDR3 is CASSWSSSTDTQYF. DNA of the CDR3: TGTGCCAGCAGCTGGAGCTCGAGCACAGATACGCAGTATTTT. The V and J genes are TRBV7-9 and TRBJ2-3; no definite D call. Germline CDR1 is SEHNR and CDR2 is FQNEAQ (reference sequence). The CDR3 has 14 residues. Between the trimmed V and J ends, which lost 4 bases and 0 bases, there was a span of 8 bases.

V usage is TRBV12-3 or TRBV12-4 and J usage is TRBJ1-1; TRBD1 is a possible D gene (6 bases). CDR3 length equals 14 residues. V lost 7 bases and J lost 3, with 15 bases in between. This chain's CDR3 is CASTPVDSDTEAFF. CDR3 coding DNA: TGTGCCAGCACCCCGGTGGACAGTGACACTGAAGCTTTCTTT.

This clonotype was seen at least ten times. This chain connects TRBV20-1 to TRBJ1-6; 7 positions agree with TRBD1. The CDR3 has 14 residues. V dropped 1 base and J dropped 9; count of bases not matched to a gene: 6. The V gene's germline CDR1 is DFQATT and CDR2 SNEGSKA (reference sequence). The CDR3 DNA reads TGCAGTGCTAGAGCCACAGGGGAAAGTTCACCCCTCCACTTT. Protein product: CSARATGESSPLHF.

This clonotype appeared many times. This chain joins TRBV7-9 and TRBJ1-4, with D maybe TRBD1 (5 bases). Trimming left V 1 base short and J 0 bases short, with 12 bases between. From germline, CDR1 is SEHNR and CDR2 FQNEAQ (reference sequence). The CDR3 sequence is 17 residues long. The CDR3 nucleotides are TGTGCCAGCAGCTTAGAGGGGTTTCGAGCAACTAATGAAAAACTGTTTTTT. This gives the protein CASSLEGFRATNEKLFF. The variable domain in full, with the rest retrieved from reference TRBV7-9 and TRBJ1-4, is DTGVSQNPRHKITKRGQNVTFRCDPISEHNRLYWYRQTLGQGPEFLTYFQNEAQLEKSRLLSDRFSAERPKGSFSTLEIQRTEQGDSAMYLCASSLEGFRATNEKLFFGSGTQLSVL.

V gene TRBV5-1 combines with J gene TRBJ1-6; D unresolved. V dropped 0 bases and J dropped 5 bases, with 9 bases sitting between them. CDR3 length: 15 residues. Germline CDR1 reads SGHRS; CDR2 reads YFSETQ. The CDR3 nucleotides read TGCGCCAGCAGCTTGGGGTTACAGAATAATTCACCCCTCCACTTT. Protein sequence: CASSLGLQNNSPLHF.

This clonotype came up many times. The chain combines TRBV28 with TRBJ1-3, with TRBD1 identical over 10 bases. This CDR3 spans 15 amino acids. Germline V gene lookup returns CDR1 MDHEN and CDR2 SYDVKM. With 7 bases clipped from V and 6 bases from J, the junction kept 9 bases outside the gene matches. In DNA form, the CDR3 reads TGTGCCAGCAATTCGCCGGGACAGGGGACAAACACCATATATTTT. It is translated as CASNSPGQGTNTIYF.

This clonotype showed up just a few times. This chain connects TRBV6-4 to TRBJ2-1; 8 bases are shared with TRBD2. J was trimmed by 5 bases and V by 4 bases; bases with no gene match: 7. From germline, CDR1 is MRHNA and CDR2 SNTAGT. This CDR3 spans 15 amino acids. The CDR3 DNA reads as TGTGCCAGCAGTGGTTCGACTAGCGTCGACAATGAGCAGTTCTTC. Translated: CASSGSTSVDNEQFF.

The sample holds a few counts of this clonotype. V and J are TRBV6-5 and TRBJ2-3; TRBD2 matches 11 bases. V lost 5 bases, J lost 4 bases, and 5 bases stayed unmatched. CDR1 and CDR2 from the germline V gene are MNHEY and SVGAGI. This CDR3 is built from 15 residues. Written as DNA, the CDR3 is TGTGCCAGCAGTCCACTAGCGGGGGTGGCAGATACGCAGTATTTT. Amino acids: CASSPLAGVADTQYF.

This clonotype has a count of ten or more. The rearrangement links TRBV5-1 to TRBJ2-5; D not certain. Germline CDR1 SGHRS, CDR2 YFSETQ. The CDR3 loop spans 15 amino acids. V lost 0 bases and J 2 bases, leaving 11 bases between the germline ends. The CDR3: CASSLAAVEQETQYF. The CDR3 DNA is TGCGCCAGCAGCTTGGCGGCAGTGGAACAAGAGACCCAGTACTTC. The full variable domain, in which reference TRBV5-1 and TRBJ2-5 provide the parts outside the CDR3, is KAGVTQTPRYLIKTRGQQVTLSCSPISGHRSVSWYQQTPGQGLQFLFEYFSETQRNKGNFPGRFSGRQFSNSRSEMNVSTLELGDSALYLCASSLAAVEQETQYFGPGTRLLVL.

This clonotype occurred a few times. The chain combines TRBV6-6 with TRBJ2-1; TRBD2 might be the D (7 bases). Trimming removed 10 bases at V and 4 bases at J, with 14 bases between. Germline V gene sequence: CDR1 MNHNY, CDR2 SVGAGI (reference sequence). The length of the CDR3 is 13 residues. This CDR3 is CATGGRGYNEQFF. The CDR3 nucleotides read TGTGCCACCGGGGGGCGGGGGTACAATGAGCAGTTCTTC.

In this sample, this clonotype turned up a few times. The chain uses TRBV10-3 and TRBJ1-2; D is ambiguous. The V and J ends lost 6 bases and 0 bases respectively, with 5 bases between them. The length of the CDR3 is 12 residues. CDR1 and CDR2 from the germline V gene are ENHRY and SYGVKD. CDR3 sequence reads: CAISRANYGYTF. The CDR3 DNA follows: TGTGCCATCAGCCGGGCTAACTATGGCTACACCTTC.

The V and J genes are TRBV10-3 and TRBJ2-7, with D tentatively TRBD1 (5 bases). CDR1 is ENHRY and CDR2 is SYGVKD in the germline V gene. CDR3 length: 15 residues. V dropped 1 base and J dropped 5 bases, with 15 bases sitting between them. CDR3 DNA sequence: TGTGCCATCAGTGAGTTCGCCGGGCAGGGCCACGAGCAGTACGTC. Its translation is CAISEFAGQGHEQYV.

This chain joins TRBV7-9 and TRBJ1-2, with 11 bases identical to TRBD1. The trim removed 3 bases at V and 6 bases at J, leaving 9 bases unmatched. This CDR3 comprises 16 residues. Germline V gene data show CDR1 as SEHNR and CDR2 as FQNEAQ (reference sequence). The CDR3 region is CASSLSPDRGLNGYTF. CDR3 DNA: TGTGCCAGCAGCTTGTCCCCGGACAGGGGGCTGAATGGCTACACCTTC.

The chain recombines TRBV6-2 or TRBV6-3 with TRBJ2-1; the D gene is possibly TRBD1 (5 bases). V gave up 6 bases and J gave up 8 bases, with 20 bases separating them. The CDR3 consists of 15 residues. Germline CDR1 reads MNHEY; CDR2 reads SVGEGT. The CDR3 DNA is TGTGCCAGCAGACCTCACGCAGGGCTTGTGGATGAGCAGTTCTTC. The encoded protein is CASRPHAGLVDEQFF.

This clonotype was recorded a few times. The DNA of the CDR3 is TGTGCCAGCAGCTTAGCGGAGTACTACGAGCAGTACTTC. It translates to CASSLAEYYEQYF. The chain recombines TRBV7-2 with TRBJ2-7; D gene unclear. The CDR3 totals 13 residues. Trimming left V 0 bases short and J 3 bases short, with 6 bases between. Germline values: CDR1 SGHTA, CDR2 FQGNSA.

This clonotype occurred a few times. CDR3 residues: CASSWTGGGSDTQYF. DNA of the CDR3: TGTGCCAGCAGTTGGACAGGGGGCGGGTCAGATACGCAGTATTTT. V usage is TRBV7-9 and J usage is TRBJ2-3; 11 bases map to TRBD1. This CDR3 spans 15 amino acids. Trimming took 6 bases from V and 4 from J; bases not matched to a gene: 6. The germline V gene has CDR1 SEHNR and CDR2 FQNEAQ (reference sequence). The full variable domain, rest sourced from reference TRBV7-9 and TRBJ2-3, is DTGVSQNPRHKITKRGQNVTFRCDPISEHNRLYWYRQTLGQGPEFLTYFQNEAQLEKSRLLSDRFSAERPKGSFSTLEIQRTEQGDSAMYLCASSWTGGGSDTQYFGPGTRLTVL.